These 13 T cell receptor beta chains were all obtained from the same sample, sequenced in a study of T cells after yellow fever vaccination. From the 5' RACE reads, TCRdb called clonotypes with MiXCR, one entry per CDR3 protein. The data hold 450,000 to 600,000 distinct CDR3 sequences, with approximately 13% observed a single time. This specimen consisted of PBMCs, obtained on the day of the yellow fever booster vaccination. The receptors were gathered from a man aged 30 to 39 who received the YFV17D yellow fever vaccine.

This clonotype came up a few times. V is TRBV10-2 and J is TRBJ1-4; 7 nucleotides line up with TRBD1. The germline V gene has CDR1 WSHSY and CDR2 SAAADI. After removal of 2 bases from V and 0 bases from J, the junction contained 6 bases not matched to a gene. This CDR3 has 17 residues. For the CDR3, the DNA is TGCGCCAGCAGTGAGGACCCCGGGACAGCAACTAATGAAAAACTGTTTTTT. Its protein product is CASSEDPGTATNEKLFF.

The chain carries TRBV6-1 and TRBJ2-2; 12 bases fit TRBD1. The junction had 7 bases not matched to a gene; V was cut back by 7 bases and J by 4 bases. CDR1 MNHNS and CDR2 SASEGT come from the germline V gene. CDR3 length: 16 amino acids. This CDR3 is CASKTGTGGFTGELFF. Written as DNA, the CDR3 is TGTGCCAGCAAAACCGGGACAGGGGGCTTCACCGGGGAGCTGTTTTTT.

The chain links TRBV29-1 to TRBJ2-1, with 13 nucleotides matching TRBD2. V shed 2 bases, J shed 2 bases, and the junction held 3 bases outside the gene matches. Germline CDR1 and CDR2: SQVTM and ANQGSEA. This CDR3 comprises 16 residues. DNA of the CDR3: TGCAGCGTTGAACCCGGGACTAGCGGGGCCTACAATGAGCAGTTCTTC. This codes for CSVEPGTSGAYNEQFF.

Ten or more counts support this clonotype. The V call is TRBV5-5, the J call TRBJ2-1; D could derive from TRBD1 or TRBD2 (5 bases each). This CDR3 spans 14 amino acids. The V end was cut by 0 bases, the J end by 6 bases, with 10 bases between. Germline V gene sequence: CDR1 SGHKS, CDR2 YYEKEE (reference sequence). CDR3 coding DNA: TGTGCCAGCAGCTTGGGGGGGACGGCCAATGAGCAGTTCTTC. It yields the protein CASSLGGTANEQFF. Using reference TRBV5-5 and TRBJ2-1 for the parts outside the CDR3, the full variable domain is DAGVTQSPTHLIKTRGQQVTLRCSPISGHKSVSWYQQVLGQGPQFIFQYYEKEERGRGNFPDRFSARQFPNYSSELNVNALLLGDSALYLCASSLGGTANEQFFGPGTRLTVL.

This sequence joins TRBV5-1 and TRBJ1-1; 8 nucleotides line up with TRBD1. CDR3 length: 15 amino acids. CDR1 and CDR2 from the germline V gene are SGHRS and YFSETQ. V dropped 4 bases and J dropped 0; count of bases not matched to a gene: 5. The CDR3 loop reads CASSLQGGVNTEAFF. CDR3 nucleotide sequence: TGCGCCAGCAGCCTACAGGGGGGGGTGAACACTGAAGCTTTCTTT.

This clonotype showed up just a few times. The gene calls are TRBV28 and TRBJ2-2, with 7 bases fitting TRBD1. Germline trimming cut 3 bases from V and 4 bases from J; bases unmatched to any gene: 17. This CDR3 comprises 19 residues. Germline V CDR1 and CDR2: MDHEN, SYDVKM. The CDR3 is CASSFFATTGLRGTGELFF. The CDR3 DNA reads as TGTGCCAGCAGTTTCTTTGCTACGACAGGGCTAAGGGGCACCGGGGAGCTGTTTTTT.

The rearrangement links TRBV5-6 to TRBJ2-7, with D possibly TRBD1 on 6 matching bases. The length of the CDR3 is 14 residues. V gave up 5 bases and J gave up 3 bases, with 15 bases separating them. Germline lookup yields CDR1 SGHDT and CDR2 YYEEEE. CDR3 sequence (DNA): TGTGCCAGCAGTGGGGCAGGGACACGCTACGAGCAGTACTTC. This translates into CASSGAGTRYEQYF.

This clonotype was picked up a small number of times. V usage is TRBV5-6 and J usage is TRBJ2-3; D uncertain. The CDR3 has 15 amino acids. Trimming cost V 0 bases and J 4 bases, with 12 bases left between them. Germline CDR1 SGHDT, CDR2 YYEEEE. The CDR3: CASSLAVAIPDTQYF. In DNA form, the CDR3 reads TGTGCCAGCAGCTTGGCCGTCGCAATACCAGATACGCAGTATTTT.

This clonotype was detected a few times. The gene calls are TRBV29-1 and TRBJ2-1, with 7 bases aligning to TRBD2. Germline CDR1 and CDR2: SQVTM and ANQGSEA. V trimming: 7 bases; J trimming: 7 bases; junction bases outside the gene matches: 19. The CDR3 runs to 16 residues. Here the CDR3 reads CSAAVGPSGLRNEQFF. CDR3 DNA: TGCAGCGCCGCCGTAGGGCCTAGCGGTCTGAGGAATGAGCAGTTCTTC.

The CDR3 nucleotides read TGCGCCAGCAGTGCGGCTAGCGTAGATACGCAGTATTTT. This gives the protein CASSAASVDTQYF. This chain uses TRBV10-1 with TRBJ2-3, with D perhaps matching TRBD2 (6 bases). Between the trimmed V and J ends, which lost 4 bases and 5 bases, there was a span of 10 bases. Germline lookup yields CDR1 WNHNN and CDR2 SYGVQD (reference sequence). CDR3 length equals 13 residues.

Only a few counts were recorded for this clonotype. V usage is TRBV20-1 and J usage is TRBJ2-2; a possible D gene is TRBD1 (6 bases). Trimming took 0 bases from V and 6 from J, leaving 14 bases between them. This CDR3 has 15 amino acids. Germline V gene data show CDR1 as DFQATT and CDR2 as SNEGSKA (reference sequence). The CDR3 here is CSARDGRQAAGELFF. The CDR3 DNA reads TGCAGTGCTAGAGATGGTAGACAGGCGGCCGGGGAGCTGTTTTTT.

The CDR3 nucleotides are TGCGCCAGCAGCTTGGGTGGCAGCACCGATGGCTACACCTTC. Amino acid sequence: CASSLGGSTDGYTF. The V and J genes are TRBV5-1 and TRBJ1-2; D gene unclear. Per germline, CDR1 SGHRS and CDR2 YFSETQ. The CDR3 runs 14 residues. V gave up 0 bases and J gave up 6 bases, with 12 bases separating them.

This sequence joins TRBV27 and TRBJ2-2, with TRBD2 as a possible D gene (6 bases). The CDR3 is 15 residues long. Germline CDR1 is MNHEY and CDR2 is SMNVEV (reference sequence). V lost 7 bases to trimming and J lost 3 bases, with 15 bases between them. The CDR3: CASTPLGGYTGELFF. CDR3 nucleotide sequence: TGTGCCAGCACCCCCCTGGGGGGTTACACCGGGGAGCTGTTTTTT.